This TCR beta chain stems from a study of shared clonotypes between healthy human individuals. Study results and caveats: The diversity represented, both genetic and in exposure history, was limited by few donors.

In the study's own analysis: ImmunoSEQ gave junction-only sequences without quality scores, so filtering differed. The assay was immunoSEQ multiplex PCR, and TCRdb's table has in-frame clones only and misses some. V and J calls and clone size are copied from that table; D and trimming were computed from the DNA. The sample has millions of clones, 85% to 95% seen once. Germline V gives CDR1 MNHEY, CDR2 SVGAGI. The CDR3 runs to 13 residues. V shed 6 bases and J shed 2 bases, with 10 bases lying between them. Notes on this clone: Its target is unknown.

CD4+ cells underwent separation, giving CD45RA+ naive and CD45RA-negative memory subsets. The TCR sequence derives from a man younger than 30 in good health. Some clones in this sample may be carry-over from other donors' samples. The rearrangement joins TRBV6-5 to TRBJ1-1; D remains unclear. Sequenced: naive CD4+ T cells from PBMCs. Subset described: CD45RA+ positively selected. CDR3 coding DNA: TGTGCCAGCAGGGAGTGGGATAACACTGAAGCTTTCTTT. It codes for CASREWDNTEAFF.